A single TCR beta chain is shown here with its context. Its antigen is currently unknown. This entry is derived from a study of shared clonotypes between healthy human individuals. Findings and limits, study-wide: The four-donor shared clonotypes exceeded non-shared clonotypes in generation probability, with non-shared ones scoring lower. Sampling covered blood only; tissue repertoires likely differ.

Using immunoSEQ multiplex PCR, the repertoire was profiled, and TCRdb retains in-frame clones only, with some absent. The repertoire consists of millions of clones, with roughly 91% occurring once and the leading ten covering 1.5% to 2%. Terminally differentiated effector memory CD45RA+ cells were left out of the naive CD8 fraction, which was CD45RO-negative and positively selected for CCR7. V was clipped by 5 bases and J by 0 bases, with 14 bases between them. Germline V CDR1 and CDR2: SGHNT, YENEEA. The CDR3 contains 15 residues. Input material: naive CD8+ T cells from PBMCs. The chain uses TRBV11-3 and TRBJ2-7; the D call may be TRBD1 or TRBD2 (5 bases each). This TCR derives from a man between 18 and 29 years old in good health. Some clones in this sample may be carry-over from other donors' samples. As DNA, the CDR3 is TGTGCCAGCAGCGACCGGGACGGACCCTCCTACGAGCAGTACTTC. Translating gives CASSDRDGPSYEQYF.